This passage covers 17 T cell receptor beta chains from one sample sequenced in a study of technical replicates of blood from a few donors. This table comes from immunoSEQ multiplex PCR, and its TCRdb copy is limited to in-frame clones, with some not included. The data hold about 70,000 clones, with approximately 95% observed a single time. The sequenced material came from T cells isolated from PBMCs. All receptors derive from a human donor in good health.

The chain carries TRBV5-1 and TRBJ2-3; D remains unclear. There are 17 residues in the CDR3. V lost 3 bases, J lost 5 bases, and 22 bases lay in between. The germline gives CDR1 SGHRS, CDR2 YFSETQ. CDR3 coding DNA: TGCGCCAGCAGCTCTCCTTTTAGAGGCGGTGATCGAGATACGCAGTATTTT. Protein: CASSSPFRGGDRDTQYF.

The chain carries TRBV10-3 and TRBJ2-2; 11 bases are shared with TRBD2. The germline CDR1 and CDR2 sequences are ENHRY and SYGVKD. Germline trimming cut 6 bases from V and 3 bases from J; bases unmatched to any gene: 3. This CDR3 contains 15 residues. The DNA for the CDR3 is TGTGCCATCAGGGGACTAGCGGATGACACCGGGGAGCTGTTTTTT. Translating gives CAIRGLADDTGELFF.

The chain employs TRBV19 and TRBJ1-5, with D tentatively TRBD1 (6 bases). Deletions cut 8 bases from V and 4 bases from J, with 12 bases between. The CDR3 contains 13 residues. Germline values: CDR1 LNHDA, CDR2 SQIVND (reference sequence). CDR3 amino acids: CASQRGGNQPQHF. The DNA of the CDR3 is TGTGCCAGTCAAAGAGGGGGTAATCAGCCCCAGCATTTT.

The chain combines TRBV6-4 with TRBJ2-1; perhaps TRBD2 as D (6 bases). The germline V and J ends were trimmed by 4 bases and 6 bases, with 16 bases remaining between them. The CDR3 consists of 15 residues. The germline CDR1 and CDR2 sequences are MRHNA and SNTAGT. CDR3 amino acids: CASSVPAGLRNEQFF. CDR3 DNA: TGTGCCAGCAGTGTCCCCGCGGGGCTGCGCAATGAGCAGTTCTTC.

V usage is TRBV5-1 and J usage is TRBJ1-3, with D unclear. This CDR3 comprises 15 residues. Trimming pared 4 bases from V and 4 bases from J, leaving 15 bases between. CDR1 is SGHRS, CDR2 YFSETQ, per germline. CDR3: CASSHYEGEGNTIYF. The CDR3, as DNA: TGCGCCAGCAGCCACTATGAGGGTGAAGGAAACACCATATATTTT.

The chain employs TRBV5-8 and TRBJ1-5; D call uncertain. The V end lost 0 bases, the J end lost 4 bases, and 5 bases lay between the germline ends. This CDR3 has 13 residues. CDR1 is SGHTS, CDR2 YDEGEE, per germline. The DNA for the CDR3 is TGTGCCAGCAGCTTGGCGAGGAATCAGCCCCAGCATTTT. Translating gives CASSLARNQPQHF.

The chain recombines TRBV7-9 with TRBJ1-1, with TRBD1 identical over 8 bases. V was pared by 6 bases and J by 6 bases, with 12 bases of the junction left unmatched. CDR1 and CDR2 (germline): SEHNR, FQNEAQ (reference sequence). The CDR3 consists of 15 residues. CDR3 coding DNA: TGTGCCAGCAGAGTTGCGACAGGGGATCTGGCTGAAGCTTTCTTT. This sequence encodes CASRVATGDLAEAFF.

The chain has TRBV6-5 and TRBJ2-2; 7 bases map to TRBD2. CDR3 length: 13 residues. With 10 bases clipped from V and 7 bases from J, the junction kept 9 bases outside the gene matches. Looked up from germline, CDR1 is MNHEY and CDR2 is SVGAGI. CDR3 sequence reads: CATIKPGGGELFF. The CDR3 DNA sequence: TGTGCCACCATTAAACCGGGGGGCGGGGAGCTGTTTTTT.

The chain joins TRBV30 to TRBJ1-4; possibly TRBD1 for D (5 bases). Trimming shortened V by 2 bases and J by 8 bases, and 15 bases separated the two germline ends. The CDR3 covers 14 residues. From germline, CDR1 is GTSNPN and CDR2 SVGIG (reference sequence). For the CDR3, the DNA is TGTGCCTGGAGTCCACCGGGACTACGGGAAAAACTGTTTTTT. Protein product: CAWSPPGLREKLFF.

This chain joins TRBV15 and TRBJ1-2, with 7 bases identical to TRBD1. This CDR3 has 13 amino acids. Germline V lookup: CDR1 LNHNV, CDR2 YYDKDF (reference sequence). Trimming cost V 9 bases and J 4 bases; bases outside gene matches: 8. The CDR3 nucleotides read TGTGCCACAAGATCCGGGACAGCCTATGGCTACACCTTC. It is translated as CATRSGTAYGYTF. Complete variable domain (other parts from reference TRBV15 and TRBJ1-2): DAMVIQNPRYQVTQFGKPVTLSCSQTLNHNVMYWYQQKSSQAPKLLFHYYDKDFNNEADTPDNFQSRRPNTSFCFLDIRSPGLGDTAMYLCATRSGTAYGYTFGSGTRLTVV.

J is TRBJ2-1 and V is TRBV5-6; TRBD2 matches at 11 bases. With 0 bases clipped from V and 5 bases from J, the junction kept 1 base outside the gene matches. The germline V gene encodes CDR1 SGHDT and CDR2 YYEEEE. This CDR3 spans 15 amino acids. The CDR3 sequence: CASSLASGGNNEQFF. For the CDR3, the DNA is TGTGCCAGCAGCTTGGCTAGCGGGGGGAACAATGAGCAGTTCTTC.

V usage is TRBV19 and J usage is TRBJ2-7; 10 nucleotides agree with TRBD2. Per the germline V gene, CDR1 is LNHDA and CDR2 is SQIVND (reference sequence). There are 15 residues in the CDR3. The V segment lost 1 base and the J segment 4 bases; nucleotides outside the gene matches: 4. The DNA of the CDR3 is TGTGCCAGTAGTATAGGAACTAGCGGGGTTTACGAGCAGTACTTC. Translating gives CASSIGTSGVYEQYF.

This sequence joins TRBV15 and TRBJ1-1; the D gene is possibly TRBD1 (5 bases). This CDR3 is built from 13 residues. Trimming stripped 5 bases from V and 11 bases from J, with 18 bases between. Germline CDR1 is LNHNV and CDR2 is YYDKDF (reference sequence). In nucleotides, the CDR3 is TGTGCCACCAGCCATGACAGAAATTTGGTTGCTTTCTTT. Encoded protein: CATSHDRNLVAFF.

The rearrangement uses TRBV29-1 and TRBJ2-3, with a tentative D call TRBD2 (5 bases). Germline CDR1 reads SQVTM; CDR2 reads ANQGSEA. The V end was cut by 7 bases, the J end by 3 bases, with 17 bases between. The CDR3 totals 14 residues. CDR3 nucleotides: TGCAGCGCTTTTGACACGCCGGGGACAGATACGCAGTATTTT. Protein product: CSAFDTPGTDTQYF.

The chain carries TRBV7-2 and TRBJ2-3; 11 bases are a match to TRBD2. CDR3 length equals 16 residues. Germline V lookup: CDR1 SGHTA, CDR2 FQGNSA. The V segment lost 1 base and the J segment 3 bases; nucleotides outside the gene matches: 3. The CDR3 here is CASSLVAGGLTDTQYF. DNA of the CDR3: TGTGCCAGCAGCTTAGTAGCGGGGGGGCTGACAGATACGCAGTATTTT.

This clone has just one count. V and J are TRBV2 and TRBJ2-6, with D tentatively TRBD2 (7 bases). Trimming pared 7 bases from V and 1 base from J, leaving 14 bases between. The CDR3 contains 16 residues. The germline gives CDR1 SNHLY, CDR2 FYNNEI. CDR3 protein: CASIRGAGSGANVLTF. The CDR3 DNA is TGTGCCAGCATTCGGGGGGCGGGATCTGGGGCCAACGTCCTGACTTTC.

This clone was detected only once. The chain has TRBV6-1 and TRBJ2-3; possible D gene TRBD1, 5 bases. Per the germline V gene, CDR1 is MNHNS and CDR2 is SASEGT. The CDR3 is 17 residues long. With 2 bases removed from V and 0 bases from J, the gap between germline ends came to 15 bases. Here the CDR3 DNA reads TGTGCCAGCAGTGAAAGGGGATGGGGTCAGAGCACAGATACGCAGTATTTT. It is translated as CASSERGWGQSTDTQYF.